The present T cell receptor (beta chain) was sequenced within a study of human T cells and chemical hapten exposure. A few counts support this clonotype. MiXCR, applied by TCRdb to the RACE reads, yields one record per CDR3 protein. The data contain approximately 80,000 distinct CDR3 sequences, about 10% of them singletons. Time point given: patch test 3, about 24 weeks after DPC sensitization. Treatment denoted: therapeutic diphenylcyclopropenone sensitization with weekly scalp DPC. This CDR3 contains 12 residues. Germline V CDR1 and CDR2: MDHEN, SYDVKM. V was cut by 2 bases and J by 4 bases, with 3 bases left in between.

The chain couples TRBV28 to TRBJ1-5; no reliable D call. The receptor's source is a woman aged 45-60 years with alopecia areata. Some clones in this sample may be carry-over from other donors' samples. Source: whole blood, taken in connection with sensitization to the hapten diphenylcyclopropenone (DPC). CDR3 sequence (DNA): TGTGCCAGCAGTTTACAAAATCAGCCCCAGCATTTT. Its translation: CASSLQNQPQHF.